Reported below is one T cell receptor (beta chain). The sample is drawn from a study of OX40 agonist ivuxolimab in advanced cancers. The CDR3 loop spans 16 amino acids. V gave up 7 bases and J gave up 5 bases; unmatched junction bases: 14. In germline, CDR1 is SGHTA, CDR2 FQGNSA. Blood specimens came from baseline, cycle 4 day 1, and cycle 7 day 1. Some clones are missing from TCRdb's copy, which holds only in-frame ones; the method was immunoSEQ multiplex PCR. This table holds about 49,000 clones, about 80% found once. The sample in question was CD4+ or CD8+ T cells sorted from blood, obtained in a trial of the OX40 agonist ivuxolimab. The clonotype comes from an adult with an advanced solid tumor such as melanoma, head and neck, liver or kidney cancer. The V call is TRBV7-2, the J call TRBJ2-5, with 9 bases that match TRBD2. CDR3 in amino acids: CASTLAGHGIGETQYF. Here the CDR3 DNA reads TGTGCCAGCACCCTAGCGGGACATGGAATCGGTGAGACCCAGTACTTC.